This T cell receptor beta chain was identified during a study of HIV-infected patients and healthy controls. On the study more broadly: No general T-cell lymphocytopenia was present, and per-chain CDR3 totals resembled those of controls.

The V segment lost 0 bases and the J segment 2 bases; nucleotides outside the gene matches: 3. This CDR3 is 15 amino acids long. The germline V gene encodes CDR1 LGHDT and CDR2 YNNKEL (reference sequence). Reverse transcription used about 510 ng RNA and constant-region primers for alpha and beta. Separate chain-specific third strand synthesis with multiplexing indices produced the alpha and beta libraries. Via MiXCR, TCRdb re-called the 5' RACE reads, giving one row per CDR3 protein. The sample yields about 3,800 distinct CDR3 sequences, 8% to 10% seen once. Antiretroviral therapy had run roughly three months, about 14 weeks, before follow-up blood collection. Whole blood was used without fractionation, so all unsorted peripheral T cells were included. This clonotype counts as medium-sized (0.01 to 0.1%).

This chain uses TRBV3-1 with TRBJ2-5; 7 bases match TRBD1. This TCR came from an adult with HIV infection. This sample comprised blood, obtained during antiretroviral therapy. The chain's CDR3 is CASSQDLGQQETQYF. CDR3 DNA sequence: TGTGCCAGCAGCCAAGATTTGGGACAGCAAGAGACCCAGTACTTC.